This TCR beta chain was sequenced during a study of blood T cell repertoires in COVID-19. The wider study: Material from acute and convalescent COVID-19 was sourced from the United States, Italy and Spain. PBMCs, B-cell-depleted T cells, or T cells provided the cDNA or gDNA that made up the material.

Original processing notes: Estimates of nucleated cell counts were drawn from the amplification of reference gene primers. Clones were read by immunoSEQ multiplex PCR, and TCRdb kept only the in-frame ones, dropping some. V and J calls and clone size are those listed in that table; D and trimming were worked out from the DNA. Here the sample spans 100,000 to 150,000 clones, approximately 71% being singletons. The receptor's source is a woman in her sixties or seventies with acute or convalescent COVID-19. Sequencing input: peripheral blood.

This chain's CDR3 is CASSQSSGRTYNEQFF. CDR3 in DNA: TGTGCCAGCAGCCAATCTAGCGGGAGGACTTACAATGAGCAGTTCTTC. The chain is built from TRBV3-1 (or the pseudogene TRBV3-2) and TRBJ2-1, with 11 bases that match TRBD2. Trimming at V came to 2 bases and at J to 4 bases, leaving 4 bases not matched to a gene. CDR3 length: 16 residues. The germline V gene has CDR1 LGHDT and CDR2 YNNKEL (reference sequence).